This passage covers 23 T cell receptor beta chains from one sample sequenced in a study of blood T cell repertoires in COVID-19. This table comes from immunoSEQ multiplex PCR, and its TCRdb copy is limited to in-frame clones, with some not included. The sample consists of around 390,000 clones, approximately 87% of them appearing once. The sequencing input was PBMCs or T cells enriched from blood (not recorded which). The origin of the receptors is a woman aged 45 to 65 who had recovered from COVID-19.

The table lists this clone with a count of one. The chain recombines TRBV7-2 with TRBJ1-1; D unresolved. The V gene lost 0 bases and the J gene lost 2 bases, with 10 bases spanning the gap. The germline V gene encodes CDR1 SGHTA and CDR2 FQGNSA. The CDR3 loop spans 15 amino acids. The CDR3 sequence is CASSLAGITNTEAFF. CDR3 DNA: TGTGCCAGCAGCTTAGCCGGGATTACCAACACTGAAGCTTTCTTT.

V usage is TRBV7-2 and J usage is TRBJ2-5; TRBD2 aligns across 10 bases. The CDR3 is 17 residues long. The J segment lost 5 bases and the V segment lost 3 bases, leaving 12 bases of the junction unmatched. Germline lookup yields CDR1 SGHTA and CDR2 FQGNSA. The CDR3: CASSFGERGGLMETQYF. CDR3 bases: TGTGCCAGCAGCTTTGGGGAGCGGGGGGGCCTGATGGAGACCCAGTACTTC. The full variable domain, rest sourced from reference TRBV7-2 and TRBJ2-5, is GAGVSQSPSNKVTEKGKDVELRCDPISGHTALYWYRQSLGQGLEFLIYFQGNSAPDKSGLPSDRFSAERTGGSVSTLTIQRTQQEDSAVYLCASSFGERGGLMETQYFGPGTRLLVL.

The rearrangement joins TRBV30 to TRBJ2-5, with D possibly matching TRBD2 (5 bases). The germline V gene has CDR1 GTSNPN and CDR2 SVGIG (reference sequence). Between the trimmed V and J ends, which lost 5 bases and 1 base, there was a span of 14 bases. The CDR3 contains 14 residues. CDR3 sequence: CAWGPSGRQETQYF. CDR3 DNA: TGTGCCTGGGGACCCAGCGGACGCCAAGAGACCCAGTACTTC.

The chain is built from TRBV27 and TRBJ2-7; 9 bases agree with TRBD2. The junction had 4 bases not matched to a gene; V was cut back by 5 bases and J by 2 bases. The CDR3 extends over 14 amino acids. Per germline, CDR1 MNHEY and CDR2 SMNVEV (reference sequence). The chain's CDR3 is CASSPSGATYEQYF. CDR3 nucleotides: TGTGCCAGCAGTCCTAGCGGGGCTACCTACGAGCAGTACTTC.

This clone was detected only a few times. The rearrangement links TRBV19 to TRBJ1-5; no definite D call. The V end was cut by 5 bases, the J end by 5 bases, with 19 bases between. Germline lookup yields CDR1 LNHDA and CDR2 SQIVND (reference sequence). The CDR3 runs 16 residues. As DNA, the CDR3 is TGTGCCAGTAGTCCGGACTCCCCCCTCGGCCATCAGCCCCAGCATTTT. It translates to CASSPDSPLGHQPQHF.

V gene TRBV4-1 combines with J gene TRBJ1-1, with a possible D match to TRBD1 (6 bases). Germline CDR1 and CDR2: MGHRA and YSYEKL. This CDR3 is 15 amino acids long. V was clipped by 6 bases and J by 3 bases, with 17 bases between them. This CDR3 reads CASRTPGAGDTEAFF. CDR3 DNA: TGCGCCAGCAGAACACCAGGGGCAGGGGACACTGAAGCTTTCTTT.

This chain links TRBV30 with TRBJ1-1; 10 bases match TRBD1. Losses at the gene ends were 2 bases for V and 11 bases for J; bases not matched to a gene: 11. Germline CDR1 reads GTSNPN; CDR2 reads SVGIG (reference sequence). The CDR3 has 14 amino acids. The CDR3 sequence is CAWSPGGTGVLAFF. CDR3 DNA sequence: TGTGCCTGGAGTCCCGGGGGGACAGGGGTTCTGGCTTTCTTT.

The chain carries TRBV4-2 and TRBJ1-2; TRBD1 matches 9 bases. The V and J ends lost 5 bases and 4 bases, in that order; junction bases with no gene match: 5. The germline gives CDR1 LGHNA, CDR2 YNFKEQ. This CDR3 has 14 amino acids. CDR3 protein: CASSYPGQGYGYTF. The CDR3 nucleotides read TGTGCCAGCAGCTACCCGGGACAGGGCTATGGCTACACCTTC.

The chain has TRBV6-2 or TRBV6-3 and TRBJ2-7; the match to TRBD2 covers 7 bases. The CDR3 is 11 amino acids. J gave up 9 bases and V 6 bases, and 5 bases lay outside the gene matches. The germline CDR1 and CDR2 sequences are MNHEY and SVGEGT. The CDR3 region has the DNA TGTGCCAGCAGCTCAGGCGGGGGGCAGTACTTC. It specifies CASSSGGGQYF.

The CDR3 reads CASSQSLSPNEQFF. CDR3 DNA: TGCGCCAGCAGCCAATCCCTTTCCCCCAATGAGCAGTTCTTC. This chain uses TRBV4-1 with TRBJ2-1; D remains unclear. Deletions cut 2 bases from V and 6 bases from J, with 11 bases between. Germline V gives CDR1 MGHRA, CDR2 YSYEKL. The CDR3 has 14 amino acids.

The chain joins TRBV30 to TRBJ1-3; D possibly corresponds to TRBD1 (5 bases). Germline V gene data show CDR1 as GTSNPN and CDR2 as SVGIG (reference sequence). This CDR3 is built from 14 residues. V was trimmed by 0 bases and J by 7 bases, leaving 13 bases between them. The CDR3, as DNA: TGTGCCTGGAGTGTACAGGCAGGTGTCAACACCATATATTTT. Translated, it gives CAWSVQAGVNTIYF. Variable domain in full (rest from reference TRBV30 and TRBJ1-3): SQTIHQWPATLVQPVGSPLSLECTVEGTSNPNLYWYRQAAGRGLQLLFYSVGIGQISSEVPQNLSASRPQDRQFILSSKKLLLSDSGFYLCAWSVQAGVNTIYFGEGSWLTVV.

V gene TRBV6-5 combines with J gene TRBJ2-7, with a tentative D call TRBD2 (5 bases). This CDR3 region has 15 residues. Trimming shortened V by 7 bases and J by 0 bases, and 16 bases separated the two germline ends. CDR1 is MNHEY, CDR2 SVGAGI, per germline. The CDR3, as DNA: TGTGCCAGCACCCCCCGCTGGGGAGACTCCTACGAGCAGTACTTC. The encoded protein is CASTPRWGDSYEQYF.

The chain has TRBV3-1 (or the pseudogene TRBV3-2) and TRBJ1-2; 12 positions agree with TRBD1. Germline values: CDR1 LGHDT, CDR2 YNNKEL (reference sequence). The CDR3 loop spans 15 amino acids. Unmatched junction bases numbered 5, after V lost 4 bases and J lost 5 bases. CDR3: CASSPGQGAGYGYTF. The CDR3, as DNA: TGTGCCAGCAGCCCGGGACAGGGGGCGGGGTATGGCTACACCTTC.

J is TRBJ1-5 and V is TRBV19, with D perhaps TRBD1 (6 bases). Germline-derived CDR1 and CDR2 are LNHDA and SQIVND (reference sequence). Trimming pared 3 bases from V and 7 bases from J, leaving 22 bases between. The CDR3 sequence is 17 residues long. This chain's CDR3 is CASSIQGQAVAGQPQHF. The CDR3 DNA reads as TGTGCCAGTAGTATCCAGGGGCAGGCTGTAGCGGGACAGCCCCAGCATTTT. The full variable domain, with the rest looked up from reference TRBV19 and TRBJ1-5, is DGGITQSPKYLFRKEGQNVTLSCEQNLNHDAMYWYRQDPGQGLRLIYYSQIVNDFQKGDIAEGYSVSREKKESFPLTVTSAQKNPTAFYLCASSIQGQAVAGQPQHFGDGTRLSIL.

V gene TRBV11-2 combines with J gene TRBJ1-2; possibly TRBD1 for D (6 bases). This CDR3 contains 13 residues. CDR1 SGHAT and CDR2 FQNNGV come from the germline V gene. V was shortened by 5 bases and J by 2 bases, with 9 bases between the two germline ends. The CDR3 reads CASSPTGNYGYTF. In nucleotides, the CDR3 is TGTGCCAGCAGCCCCACAGGGAACTATGGCTACACCTTC.

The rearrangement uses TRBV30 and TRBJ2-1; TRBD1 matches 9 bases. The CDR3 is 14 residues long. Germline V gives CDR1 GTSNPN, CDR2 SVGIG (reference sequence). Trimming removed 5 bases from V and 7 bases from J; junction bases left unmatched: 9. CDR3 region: CAWGPGTGFNEQFF. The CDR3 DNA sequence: TGTGCCTGGGGTCCCGGGACAGGGTTTAATGAGCAGTTCTTC.

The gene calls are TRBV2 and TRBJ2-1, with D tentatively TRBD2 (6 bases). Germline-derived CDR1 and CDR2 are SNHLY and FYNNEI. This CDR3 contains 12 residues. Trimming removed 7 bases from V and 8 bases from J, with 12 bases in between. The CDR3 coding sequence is TGTGCCAGCAAAGGTAGCGGCCATGAGCAGTTCTTC. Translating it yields CASKGSGHEQFF.

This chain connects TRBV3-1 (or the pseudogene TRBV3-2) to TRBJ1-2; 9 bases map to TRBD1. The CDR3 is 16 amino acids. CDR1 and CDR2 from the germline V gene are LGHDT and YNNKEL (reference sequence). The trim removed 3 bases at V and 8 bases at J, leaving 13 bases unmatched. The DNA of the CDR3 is TGTGCCAGCAGCCAGGGCACAGGGGGCTTGAAATTGGGCTACACCTTC. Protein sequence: CASSQGTGGLKLGYTF.

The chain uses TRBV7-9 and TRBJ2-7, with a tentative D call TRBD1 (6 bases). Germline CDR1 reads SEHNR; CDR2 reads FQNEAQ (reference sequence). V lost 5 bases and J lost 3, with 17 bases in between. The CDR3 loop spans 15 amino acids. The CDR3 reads CASSPKGDISYEQYF. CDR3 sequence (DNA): TGTGCCAGCAGCCCTAAAGGGGACATAAGCTACGAGCAGTACTTC.

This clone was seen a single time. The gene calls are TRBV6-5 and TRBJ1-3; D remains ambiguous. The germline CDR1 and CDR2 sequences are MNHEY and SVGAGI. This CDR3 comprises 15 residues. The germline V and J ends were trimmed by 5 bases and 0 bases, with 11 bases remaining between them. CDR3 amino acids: CASSKIGSSGNTIYF. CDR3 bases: TGTGCCAGCAGTAAAATCGGGTCCTCTGGAAACACCATATATTTT.

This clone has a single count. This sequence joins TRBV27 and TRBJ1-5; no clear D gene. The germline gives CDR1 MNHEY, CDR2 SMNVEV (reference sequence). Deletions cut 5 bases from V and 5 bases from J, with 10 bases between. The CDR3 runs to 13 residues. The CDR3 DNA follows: TGTGCCAGCAGTACCGTTGGGCATCAGCCCCAGCATTTT. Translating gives CASSTVGHQPQHF.

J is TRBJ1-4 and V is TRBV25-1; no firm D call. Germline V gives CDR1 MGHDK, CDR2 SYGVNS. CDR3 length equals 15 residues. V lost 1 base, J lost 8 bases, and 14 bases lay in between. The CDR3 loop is CASSEFQQSGEKLFF. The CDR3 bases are TGTGCCAGCAGTGAATTTCAACAGTCGGGAGAAAAACTGTTTTTT.

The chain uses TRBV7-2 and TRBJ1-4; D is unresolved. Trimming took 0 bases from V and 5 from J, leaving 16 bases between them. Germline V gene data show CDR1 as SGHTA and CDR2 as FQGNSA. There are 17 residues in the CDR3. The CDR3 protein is CASSLAPRTAGNEKLFF. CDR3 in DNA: TGTGCCAGCAGCTTAGCCCCTCGTACAGCCGGCAATGAAAAACTGTTTTTT.